The rows below give T cell receptor beta chains drawn from one sample of a study of response to subunit inactivated influenza vaccine. Each CDR3 protein gets one entry after TCRdb re-called the RT-PCR reads with MiXCR. The table shows 170,000 or so distinct CDR3 sequences, with about 10% occurring only once. This material consisted of CD8+ T cells sorted from PBMCs, taken approximately 25 months after vaccination. The receptor set was obtained from a man in his fifties or sixties who received an inactivated influenza vaccine. Each CDR3 is given with its conserved first and last residue. D genes are given only for firm matches. A clone size is listed for some rows: how often the clone was seen (once, few, many), or a class if it is expanded.

>TRBJ2-7|TRBV5-1|.|few
CASSLSGNPTYEQYF
TGCGCCAGCAGCTTAAGTGGGAATCCTACCTACGAGCAGTACTTC
>TRBJ2-5|TRBV3-1|.|many
CASSGWTGKGQETQYF
TGTGCCAGCAGCGGATGGACTGGGAAGGGCCAAGAGACCCAGTACTTC
>TRBJ2-7|TRBV5-1|TRBD1|.
CASSLSEQGTYEQYF
TGCGCCAGCAGCCTCTCAGAACAGGGGACCTACGAGCAGTACTTC
>TRBJ2-1|TRBV6-5|.|few
CASSFLLSGVYNEQFF
TGTGCCAGCAGTTTCCTTTTGAGCGGAGTATACAATGAGCAGTTCTTC
>TRBJ1-1|TRBV7-9|.|.
CASSLGLGVATEAFF
TGTGCCAGCAGCTTAGGCTTGGGGGTCGCCACTGAAGCTTTCTTT
>TRBJ2-2|TRBV9|.|many
CASSVAFTGELFF
TGTGCCAGCAGCGTAGCTTTCACCGGGGAGCTGTTTTTT
>TRBJ2-7|TRBV5-1|TRBD1|.
CASSLAQGGLTEQYF
TGCGCCAGCAGCTTGGCACAGGGGGGACTTACCGAGCAGTACTTC
>TRBJ2-3|TRBV28|.|.
CASSQNLDNTDTQYF
TGTGCCAGCAGTCAAAATTTGGACAACACAGATACGCAGTATTTT
>TRBJ1-6|TRBV7-9|.|.
CASSGGIGTPLHF
TGTGCCAGCAGCGGTGGGATAGGTACACCCCTCCACTTT
>TRBJ1-5|TRBV27|TRBD1|.
CASSLVTGGTQPQHF
TGTGCCAGCAGTTTAGTGACAGGGGGCACTCAGCCCCAGCATTTT
>TRBJ2-7|TRBV12-5|.|.
CASGTVYEQYF
TGTGCTAGTGGGACAGTCTACGAGCAGTACTTC
>TRBJ2-5|TRBV6-1|.|.
CASSAGHSQETQYF
TGTGCCAGCAGTGCGGGACACTCCCAAGAGACCCAGTACTTC
>TRBJ2-2|TRBV4-2|TRBD1|few
CASSQEDRGTGELFF
TGTGCCAGCAGCCAAGAAGACAGGGGGACCGGGGAGCTGTTTTTT
>TRBJ2-5|TRBV6-1|TRBD1|few
CASTTGGTQETQYF
TGTGCCAGCACCACAGGGGGAACTCAAGAGACCCAGTACTTC
>TRBJ2-3|TRBV7-2|TRBD2|.
CASSLLGASGSSDTQYF
TGTGCCAGCAGCTTATTAGGGGCTAGCGGGTCGTCAGATACGCAGTATTTT
>TRBJ2-7|TRBV6-1|.|.
CASSAPGGAAYEQYF
TGTGCCAGCAGTGCCCCCGGGGGCGCTGCCTACGAGCAGTACTTC
>TRBJ2-5|TRBV3-1|.|.
CASSQDSLGQQAQYF
TGTGCCAGCAGCCAAGATTCTCTCGGCCAACAGGCCCAGTACTTC
>TRBJ2-7|TRBV2|TRBD1|.
CASSGGTGRNEQYF
TGTGCCAGCAGTGGCGGGACAGGGCGTAACGAGCAGTACTTC
>TRBJ2-3|TRBV29-1|.|few
CSVETGTQYF
TGCAGCGTTGAAACGGGAACGCAGTATTTT
>TRBJ2-3|TRBV7-9|.|few
CASSLAVREGDTQYF
TGTGCCAGCAGCTTAGCAGTCCGGGAAGGAGATACGCAGTATTTT
>TRBJ2-7|TRBV9|.|few
CASSHGGQGDYEQYF
TGTGCCAGCAGCCATGGGGGGCAGGGCGACTACGAGCAGTACTTC
>TRBJ2-5|TRBV20-1|.|few
CSARDYRSSRETQYF
TGCAGTGCTAGAGATTATAGGTCTAGTCGGGAGACCCAGTACTTC
>TRBJ1-1|TRBV15|TRBD1|few
CATSRGDREAFF
TGTGCCACCAGCAGAGGCGACAGGGAGGCTTTCTTT
>TRBJ2-2|TRBV10-3|.|few
CAISTYPSTGELFF
TGTGCCATCAGTACTTACCCTTCCACCGGGGAGCTGTTTTTT
>TRBJ2-1|TRBV11-1|.|.
CASSLAYDEQFF
TGTGCCAGCAGCTTAGCGTACGATGAGCAGTTCTTC
>TRBJ2-6|TRBV20-1|.|few
CSARELGSGANVLTF
TGCAGTGCTAGAGAATTGGGCTCTGGGGCCAACGTCCTGACTTTC
>TRBJ1-1|TRBV7-9|.|few
CASSFPGNTEAFF
TGTGCCAGCAGCTTCCCCGGGAACACTGAAGCTTTCTTT
>TRBJ2-5|TRBV10-3|.|.
CAISEGHLAGETQYF
TGTGCCATCAGTGAAGGTCATCTAGCTGGGGAGACCCAGTACTTC
>TRBJ1-6|TRBV7-9|.|.
CARWPCCLTLHF
TGTGCCAGATGGCCCTGTTGTTTAACCCTCCACTTT
>TRBJ2-1|TRBV12-3/TRBV12-4|TRBD2|few
CASSPSGAGPGFF
TGTGCCAGCAGCCCGAGCGGGGCGGGGCCGGGGTTCTTC
>TRBJ2-5|TRBV25-1|TRBD1|many
CASSELTGAEETQYF
TGTGCCAGCAGTGAATTAACAGGGGCGGAGGAGACCCAGTACTTC
>TRBJ2-7|TRBV9|TRBD2|.
CASSPGEGLGEQYF
TGTGCCAGCAGCCCCGGGGAGGGGCTGGGCGAGCAGTACTTC
>TRBJ1-1|TRBV6-4|.|.
CASSPRTDRGWAFF
TGTGCCAGCAGTCCCAGGACAGACCGGGGGTGGGCTTTCTTT
>TRBJ2-5|TRBV29-1|.|.
CSVQTGEETQYF
TGCAGCGTCCAGACAGGAGAAGAGACCCAGTACTTC
>TRBJ1-6|TRBV28|.|few
CASGEGLRSPLHF
TGTGCCAGCGGCGAGGGTTTGAGGTCACCCCTCCACTTT
>TRBJ2-7|TRBV3-1|TRBD1|few
CASSQVDREGQYF
TGTGCCAGCAGCCAAGTAGACAGGGAAGGGCAGTACTTC
>TRBJ2-7|TRBV19|.|.
CASSIRTPYEQYF
TGTGCCAGTAGTATAAGGACCCCCTACGAGCAGTACTTC
>TRBJ2-7|TRBV7-9|.|few
CASRPGPTPYEQYF
TGTGCCAGCAGACCGGGACCGACACCCTACGAGCAGTACTTC
>TRBJ2-1|TRBV2|.|.
CASSLGRTEQFF
TGTGCCAGCAGCCTGGGCCGCACTGAGCAGTTCTTC
>TRBJ1-4|TRBV4-3|.|few
CASSQGPSRGGPLNEKLFF
TGCGCCAGCAGCCAAGGCCCCTCTCGTGGGGGACCCCTTAATGAAAAACTGTTTTTT
>TRBJ2-1|TRBV12-3/TRBV12-4|TRBD2|.
CASSLLAGGVTEQFF
TGTGCCAGCAGTCTACTAGCGGGAGGGGTCACTGAGCAGTTCTTC
>TRBJ1-2|TRBV19|.|.
CASVGVGRINYGYTF
TGTGCCAGTGTCGGAGTGGGGAGAATAAACTATGGCTACACCTTC
>TRBJ2-1|TRBV18|TRBD2|.
CASSAGASGGNEQFF
TGTGCCAGCTCCGCTGGGGCTAGCGGGGGAAATGAGCAGTTCTTC
>TRBJ1-5|TRBV27|.|.
CASSSLAGNQPQHF
TGTGCCAGCAGTTCACTCGCAGGAAATCAGCCCCAGCATTTT
>TRBJ2-3|TRBV6-2/TRBV6-3|TRBD1|few
CASSPDYLTGATDTQYF
TGTGCCAGCAGTCCCGATTACTTGACAGGGGCCACAGATACGCAGTATTTT